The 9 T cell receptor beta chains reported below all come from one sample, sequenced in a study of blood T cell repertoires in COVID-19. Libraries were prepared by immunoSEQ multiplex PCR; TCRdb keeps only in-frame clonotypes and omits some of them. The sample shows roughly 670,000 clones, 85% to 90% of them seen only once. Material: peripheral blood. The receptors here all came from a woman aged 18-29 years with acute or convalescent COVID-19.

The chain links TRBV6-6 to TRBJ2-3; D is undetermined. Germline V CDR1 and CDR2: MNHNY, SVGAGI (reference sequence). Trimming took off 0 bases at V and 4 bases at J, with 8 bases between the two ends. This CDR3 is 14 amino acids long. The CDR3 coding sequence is TGTGCCAGCAGTTACTCGATGGGCTCAGATACGCAGTATTTT. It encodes CASSYSMGSDTQYF.

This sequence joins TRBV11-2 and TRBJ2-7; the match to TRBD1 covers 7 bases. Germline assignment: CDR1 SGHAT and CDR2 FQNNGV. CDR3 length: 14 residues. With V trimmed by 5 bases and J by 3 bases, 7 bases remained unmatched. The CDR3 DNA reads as TGTGCCAGCAGCACGGGACAGCTACGCTACGAGCAGTACTTC. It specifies CASSTGQLRYEQYF.

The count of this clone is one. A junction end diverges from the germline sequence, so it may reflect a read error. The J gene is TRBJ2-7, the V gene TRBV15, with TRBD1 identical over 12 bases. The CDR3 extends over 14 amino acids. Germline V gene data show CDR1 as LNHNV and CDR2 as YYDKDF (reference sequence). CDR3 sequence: CATSIPGQGARLNF. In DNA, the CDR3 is TGTGCCACCAGCATCCCGGGACAGGGGGCGCGGTTGAACTTC.

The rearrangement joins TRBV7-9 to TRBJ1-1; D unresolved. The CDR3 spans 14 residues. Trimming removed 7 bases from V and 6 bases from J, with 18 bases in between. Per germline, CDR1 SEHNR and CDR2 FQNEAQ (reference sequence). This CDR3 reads CASTPGREIPEAFF. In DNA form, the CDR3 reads TGTGCCAGCACCCCTGGACGGGAAATTCCTGAAGCTTTCTTT.

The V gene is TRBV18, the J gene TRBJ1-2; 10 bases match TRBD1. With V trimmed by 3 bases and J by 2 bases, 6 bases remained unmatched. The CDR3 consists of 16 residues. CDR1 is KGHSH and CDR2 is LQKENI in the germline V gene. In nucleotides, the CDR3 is TGTGCCAGCTCACCGATGACAGGGGGCTCCAACTATGGCTACACCTTC. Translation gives CASSPMTGGSNYGYTF. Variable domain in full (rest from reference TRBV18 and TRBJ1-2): NAGVMQNPRHLVRRRGQEARLRCSPMKGHSHVYWYRQLPEEGLKFMVYLQKENIIDESGMPKERFSAEFPKEGPSILRIQQVVRGDSAAYFCASSPMTGGSNYGYTFGSGTRLTVV.

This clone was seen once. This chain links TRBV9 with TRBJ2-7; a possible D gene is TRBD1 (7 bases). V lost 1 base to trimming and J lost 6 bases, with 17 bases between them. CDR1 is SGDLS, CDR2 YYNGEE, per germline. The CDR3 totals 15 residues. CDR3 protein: CASSVTGQGEAEQYF. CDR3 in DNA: TGTGCCAGCAGCGTAACGGGGCAGGGGGAGGCCGAGCAGTACTTC. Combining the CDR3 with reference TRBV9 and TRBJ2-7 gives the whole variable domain DSGVTQTPKHLITATGQRVTLRCSPRSGDLSVYWYQQSLDQGLQFLIQYYNGEERAKGNILERFSAQQFPDLHSELNLSSLELGDSALYFCASSVTGQGEAEQYFGPGTRLTVT.

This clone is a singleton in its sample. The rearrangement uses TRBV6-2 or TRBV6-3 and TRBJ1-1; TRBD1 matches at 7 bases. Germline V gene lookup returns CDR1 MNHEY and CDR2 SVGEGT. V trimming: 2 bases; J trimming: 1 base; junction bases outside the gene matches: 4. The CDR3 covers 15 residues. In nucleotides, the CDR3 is TGTGCCAGCAGTTACACAGGGGCCCAGAACACTGAAGCTTTCTTT. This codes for CASSYTGAQNTEAFF.

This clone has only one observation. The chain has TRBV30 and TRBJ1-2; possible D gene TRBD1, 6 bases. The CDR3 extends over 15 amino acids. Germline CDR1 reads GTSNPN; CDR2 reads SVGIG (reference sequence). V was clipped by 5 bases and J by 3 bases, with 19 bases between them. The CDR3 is CAWLPWGGLDYGYTF. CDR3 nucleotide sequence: TGTGCCTGGCTCCCCTGGGGGGGCCTCGACTATGGCTACACCTTC.

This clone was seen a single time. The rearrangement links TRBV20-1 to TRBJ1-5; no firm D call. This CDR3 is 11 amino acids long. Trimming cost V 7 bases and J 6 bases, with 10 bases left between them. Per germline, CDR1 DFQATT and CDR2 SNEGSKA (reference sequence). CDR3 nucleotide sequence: TGCAGTGAAGAGAGTTTTCAGCCCCAGCATTTT. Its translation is CSEESFQPQHF.